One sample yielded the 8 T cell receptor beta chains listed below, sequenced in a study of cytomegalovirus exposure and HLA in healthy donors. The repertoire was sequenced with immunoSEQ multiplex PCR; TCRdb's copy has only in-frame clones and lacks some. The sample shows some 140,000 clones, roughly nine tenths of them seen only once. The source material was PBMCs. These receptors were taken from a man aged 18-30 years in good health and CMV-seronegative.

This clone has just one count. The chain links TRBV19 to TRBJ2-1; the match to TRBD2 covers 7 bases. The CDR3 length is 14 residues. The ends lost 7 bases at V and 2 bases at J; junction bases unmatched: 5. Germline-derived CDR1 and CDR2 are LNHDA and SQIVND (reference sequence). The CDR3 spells CASMVGGAYNEQFF. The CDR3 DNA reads TGTGCCAGTATGGTGGGAGGGGCCTACAATGAGCAGTTCTTC.

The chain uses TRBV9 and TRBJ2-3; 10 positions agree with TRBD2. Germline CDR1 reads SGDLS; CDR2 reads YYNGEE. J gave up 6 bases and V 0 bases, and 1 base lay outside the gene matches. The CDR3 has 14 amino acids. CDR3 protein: CASSVASGSDTQYF. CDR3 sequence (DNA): TGTGCCAGCAGCGTAGCTAGCGGGAGCGATACGCAGTATTTT.

The CDR3 is CASSDRASGKDEQFF. The DNA for the CDR3 is TGTGCCAGCAGTGACCGGGCTAGCGGGAAGGATGAGCAGTTCTTC. This sequence joins TRBV6-6 and TRBJ2-1; 9 bases line up with TRBD2. Germline lookup yields CDR1 MNHNY and CDR2 SVGAGI (reference sequence). This CDR3 has 15 amino acids. V lost 5 bases, J lost 8 bases, and 10 bases stayed unmatched.

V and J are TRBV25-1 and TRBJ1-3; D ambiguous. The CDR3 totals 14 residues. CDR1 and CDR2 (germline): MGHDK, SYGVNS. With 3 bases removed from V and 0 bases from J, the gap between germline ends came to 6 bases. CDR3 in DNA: TGTGCCAGCAGTGACAGTTTCTCTGGAAACACCATATATTTT. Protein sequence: CASSDSFSGNTIYF.

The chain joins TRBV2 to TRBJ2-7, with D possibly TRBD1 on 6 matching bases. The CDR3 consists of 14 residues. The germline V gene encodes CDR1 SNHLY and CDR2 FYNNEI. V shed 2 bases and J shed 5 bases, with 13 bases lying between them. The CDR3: CASSETSGVHEQYF. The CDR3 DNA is TGTGCCAGCAGTGAAACGTCAGGGGTCCACGAGCAGTACTTC.

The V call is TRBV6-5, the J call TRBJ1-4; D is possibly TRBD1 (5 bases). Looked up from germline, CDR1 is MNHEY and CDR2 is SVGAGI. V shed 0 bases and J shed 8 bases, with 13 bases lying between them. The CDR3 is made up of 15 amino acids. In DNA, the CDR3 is TGTGCCAGCAGTTACTCGATAGGGGCATGGGAAAAACTGTTTTTT. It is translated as CASSYSIGAWEKLFF.

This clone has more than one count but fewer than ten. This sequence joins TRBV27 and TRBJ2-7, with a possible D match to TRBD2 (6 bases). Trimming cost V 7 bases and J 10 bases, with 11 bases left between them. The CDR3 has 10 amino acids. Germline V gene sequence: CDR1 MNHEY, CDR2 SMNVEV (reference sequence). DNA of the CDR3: TGTGCCAGCATTGAGGGAGGACAGTACTTC. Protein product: CASIEGGQYF.

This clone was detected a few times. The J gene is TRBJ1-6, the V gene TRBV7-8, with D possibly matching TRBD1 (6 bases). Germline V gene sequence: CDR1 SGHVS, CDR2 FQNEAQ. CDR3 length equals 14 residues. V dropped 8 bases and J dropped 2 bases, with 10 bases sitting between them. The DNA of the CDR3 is TGTGCCAGCTCCGGACAGACCTATAATTCACCCCTCCACTTT. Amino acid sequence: CASSGQTYNSPLHF.